These 5 T cell receptor beta chains share one sample of origin, sequenced in a study of blood T cell repertoires in COVID-19. Assay: immunoSEQ multiplex PCR; the TCRdb copy retains only in-frame clones and omits some. The sample lists about 130,000 clones, around 88% occurring once. Sequencing was carried out using peripheral blood. These receptors all stem from a human donor in a cohort sampled during active COVID-19.

The chain joins TRBV7-2 to TRBJ1-1; tentative D call: TRBD1 (6 bases). The CDR3 loop spans 14 amino acids. The V and J ends lost 3 bases and 5 bases respectively, with 13 bases between them. Per germline, CDR1 SGHTA and CDR2 FQGNSA. The CDR3 DNA is TGTGCCAGCAGCTTTAGGGGGTCGAGGACTGAAGCTTTCTTT. Its protein product is CASSFRGSRTEAFF.

V usage is TRBV11-2 and J usage is TRBJ2-5; 8 nucleotides line up with TRBD2. The CDR3 is made up of 16 amino acids. V gave up 0 bases and J gave up 4 bases; unmatched junction bases: 7. Per the germline V gene, CDR1 is SGHAT and CDR2 is FQNNGV. CDR3 sequence: CASSLEGSGKSETQYF. In nucleotides, the CDR3 is TGTGCCAGCAGCTTAGAGGGTAGCGGGAAATCAGAGACCCAGTACTTC.

The chain couples TRBV5-1 to TRBJ2-7, with 7 bases matching TRBD2. The length of the CDR3 is 18 residues. Germline CDR1 reads SGHRS; CDR2 reads YFSETQ. V lost 1 base to trimming and J lost 1 base; unmatched junction nucleotides: 14. The CDR3 bases are TGCGCCAGCAGCTTGATGATTCTGAGGGAGGGCCGTTCCTACGAGCAGTACTTC. Translated, it gives CASSLMILREGRSYEQYF.

This sequence joins TRBV5-4 and TRBJ2-1; 8 bases are a match to TRBD1. Per germline, CDR1 SGHNT and CDR2 YYREEE (reference sequence). Trimming cost V 0 bases and J 10 bases; bases outside gene matches: 3. This CDR3 is 13 amino acids long. As DNA, the CDR3 is TGTGCCAGCAGCTTGGATCGACAGGGGGAGCAGTTCTTC. This sequence encodes CASSLDRQGEQFF. The entire variable domain, with the rest obtained from reference TRBV5-4 and TRBJ2-1, is as follows: ETGVTQSPTHLIKTRGQQVTLRCSSQSGHNTVSWYQQALGQGPQFIFQYYREEENGRGNFPPRFSGLQFPNYSSELNVNALELDDSALYLCASSLDRQGEQFFGPGTRLTVL.

The chain has TRBV7-8 and TRBJ2-3, with 12 bases identical to TRBD2. Trimming removed 5 bases from V and 4 bases from J; junction bases left unmatched: 10. Germline-derived CDR1 and CDR2 are SGHVS and FQNEAQ. CDR3 length: 17 residues. CDR3 nucleotides: TGTGCCAGCAGCGCAAGGACTAGCGGGATGTTGGCAGATACGCAGTATTTT. It yields the protein CASSARTSGMLADTQYF.